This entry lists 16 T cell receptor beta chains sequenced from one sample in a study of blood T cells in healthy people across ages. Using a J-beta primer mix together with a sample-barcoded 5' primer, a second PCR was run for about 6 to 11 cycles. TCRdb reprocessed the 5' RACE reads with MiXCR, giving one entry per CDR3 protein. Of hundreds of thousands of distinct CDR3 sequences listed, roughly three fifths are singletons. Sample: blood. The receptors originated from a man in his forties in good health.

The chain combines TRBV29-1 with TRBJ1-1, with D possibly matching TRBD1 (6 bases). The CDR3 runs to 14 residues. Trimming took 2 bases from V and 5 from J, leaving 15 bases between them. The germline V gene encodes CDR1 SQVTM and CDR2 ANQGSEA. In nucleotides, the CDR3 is TGCAGCGTTGAACCCGCGACAGGTAGAACTGAAGCTTTCTTT. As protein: CSVEPATGRTEAFF.

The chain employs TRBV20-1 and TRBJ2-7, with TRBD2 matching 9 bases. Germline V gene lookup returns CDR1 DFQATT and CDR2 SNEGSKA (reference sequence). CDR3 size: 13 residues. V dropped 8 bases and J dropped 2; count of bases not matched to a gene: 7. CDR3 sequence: CSTISGGTYEQYF. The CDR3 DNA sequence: TGCAGTACTATTAGCGGGGGAACCTACGAGCAGTACTTC.

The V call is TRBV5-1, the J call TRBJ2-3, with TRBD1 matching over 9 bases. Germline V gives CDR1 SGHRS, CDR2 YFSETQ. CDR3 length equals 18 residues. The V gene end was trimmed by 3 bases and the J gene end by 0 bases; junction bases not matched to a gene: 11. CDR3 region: CASSYTLTGGGSTDTQYF. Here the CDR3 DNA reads TGCGCCAGCAGCTATACCTTAACAGGGGGCGGGAGCACAGATACGCAGTATTTT. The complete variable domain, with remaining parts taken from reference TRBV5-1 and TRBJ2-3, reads KAGVTQTPRYLIKTRGQQVTLSCSPISGHRSVSWYQQTPGQGLQFLFEYFSETQRNKGNFPGRFSGRQFSNSRSEMNVSTLELGDSALYLCASSYTLTGGGSTDTQYFGPGTRLTVL.

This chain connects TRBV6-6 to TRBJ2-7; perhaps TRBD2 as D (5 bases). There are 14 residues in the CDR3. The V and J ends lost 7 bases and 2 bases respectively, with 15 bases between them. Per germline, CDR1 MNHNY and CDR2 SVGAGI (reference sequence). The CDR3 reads CASNQGGRTYEQYF. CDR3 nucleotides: TGTGCCAGCAACCAAGGAGGCAGGACCTACGAGCAGTACTTC.

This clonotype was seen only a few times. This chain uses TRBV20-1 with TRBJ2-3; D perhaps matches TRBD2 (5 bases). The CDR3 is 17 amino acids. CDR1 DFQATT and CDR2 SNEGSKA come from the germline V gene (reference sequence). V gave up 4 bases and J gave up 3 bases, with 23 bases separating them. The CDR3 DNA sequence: TGCAGTGCTACCGACCCTTCCACTAGTCTGGTTACAGATACGCAGTATTTT. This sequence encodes CSATDPSTSLVTDTQYF.

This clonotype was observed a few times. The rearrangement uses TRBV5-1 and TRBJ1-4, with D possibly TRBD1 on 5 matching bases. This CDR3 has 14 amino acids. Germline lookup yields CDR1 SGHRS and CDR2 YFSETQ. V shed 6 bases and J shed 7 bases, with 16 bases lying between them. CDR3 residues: CASTVGQAGEKLFF. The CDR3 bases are TGCGCCAGCACCGTGGGGCAGGCAGGTGAAAAACTGTTTTTT.

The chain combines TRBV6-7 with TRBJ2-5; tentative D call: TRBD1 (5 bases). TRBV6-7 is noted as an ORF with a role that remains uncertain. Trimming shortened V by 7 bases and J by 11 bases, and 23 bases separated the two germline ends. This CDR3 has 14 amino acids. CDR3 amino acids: CASTGLADRRYQYF. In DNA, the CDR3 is TGTGCCAGCACTGGTCTCGCCGACAGACGGTATCAGTACTTC.

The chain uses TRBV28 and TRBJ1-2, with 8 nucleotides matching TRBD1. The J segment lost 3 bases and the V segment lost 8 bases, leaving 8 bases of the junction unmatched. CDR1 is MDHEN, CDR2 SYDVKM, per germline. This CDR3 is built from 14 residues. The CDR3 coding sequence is TGTGCCAGCGCCTCCGACAGGGGCGACTATGGCTACACCTTC. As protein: CASASDRGDYGYTF.

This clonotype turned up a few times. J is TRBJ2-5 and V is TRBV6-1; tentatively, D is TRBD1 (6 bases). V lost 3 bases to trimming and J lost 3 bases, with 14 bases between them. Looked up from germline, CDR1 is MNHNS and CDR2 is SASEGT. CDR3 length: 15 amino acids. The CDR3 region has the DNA TGTGCCAGCAGTGAGGTTGGACAGAGAGAAGAGACCCAGTACTTC. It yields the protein CASSEVGQREETQYF.

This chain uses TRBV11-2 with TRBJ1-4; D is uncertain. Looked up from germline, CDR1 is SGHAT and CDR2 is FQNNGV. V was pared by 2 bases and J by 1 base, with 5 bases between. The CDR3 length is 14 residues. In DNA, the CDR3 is TGTGCCAGCAGCTTAAGCAGAACTAATGAAAAACTGTTTTTT. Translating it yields CASSLSRTNEKLFF.

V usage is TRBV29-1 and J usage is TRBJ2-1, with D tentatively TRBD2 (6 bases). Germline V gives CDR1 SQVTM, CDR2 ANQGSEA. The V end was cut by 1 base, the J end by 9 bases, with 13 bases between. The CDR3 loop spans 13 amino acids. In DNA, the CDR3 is TGCAGCGTTGAAGGAACAACTAGCCGTGAGCAGTTCTTC. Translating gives CSVEGTTSREQFF.

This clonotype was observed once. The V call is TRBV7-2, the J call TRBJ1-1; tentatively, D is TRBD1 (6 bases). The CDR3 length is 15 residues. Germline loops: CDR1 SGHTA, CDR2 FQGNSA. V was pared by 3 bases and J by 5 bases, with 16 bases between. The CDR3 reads CASSLGGQRRTEAFF. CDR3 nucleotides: TGTGCCAGCAGCTTGGGGGGGCAGAGGAGGACTGAAGCTTTCTTT.

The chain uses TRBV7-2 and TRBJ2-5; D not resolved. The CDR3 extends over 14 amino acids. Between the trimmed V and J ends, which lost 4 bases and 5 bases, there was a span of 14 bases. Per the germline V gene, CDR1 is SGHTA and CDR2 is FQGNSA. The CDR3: CASSSDGNSETQYF. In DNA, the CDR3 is TGTGCCAGCAGCTCCGATGGGAATTCGGAGACCCAGTACTTC.

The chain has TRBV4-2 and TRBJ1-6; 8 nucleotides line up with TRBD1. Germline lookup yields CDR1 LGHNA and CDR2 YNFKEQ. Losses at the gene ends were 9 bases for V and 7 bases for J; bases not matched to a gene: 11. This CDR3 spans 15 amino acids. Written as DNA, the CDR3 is TGTGCCAGTTCGCCGAAAACAGGGGGAAATTCACCCCTCCACTTT. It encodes CASSPKTGGNSPLHF.

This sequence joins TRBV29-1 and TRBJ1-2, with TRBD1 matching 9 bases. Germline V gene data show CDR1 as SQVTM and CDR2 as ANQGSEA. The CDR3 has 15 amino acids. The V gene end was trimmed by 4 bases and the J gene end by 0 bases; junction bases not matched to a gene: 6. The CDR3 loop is CSVGRGQGPNYGYTF. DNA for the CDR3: TGCAGCGTTGGGCGAGGACAGGGGCCTAACTATGGCTACACCTTC.

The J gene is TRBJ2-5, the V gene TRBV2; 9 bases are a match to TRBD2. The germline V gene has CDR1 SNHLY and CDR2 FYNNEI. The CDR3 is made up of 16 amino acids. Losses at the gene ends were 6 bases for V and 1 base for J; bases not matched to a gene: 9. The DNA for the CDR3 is TGTGCCAGCAGGCACGGACTAGCGAGGGGCCAAGAGACCCAGTACTTC. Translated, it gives CASRHGLARGQETQYF.